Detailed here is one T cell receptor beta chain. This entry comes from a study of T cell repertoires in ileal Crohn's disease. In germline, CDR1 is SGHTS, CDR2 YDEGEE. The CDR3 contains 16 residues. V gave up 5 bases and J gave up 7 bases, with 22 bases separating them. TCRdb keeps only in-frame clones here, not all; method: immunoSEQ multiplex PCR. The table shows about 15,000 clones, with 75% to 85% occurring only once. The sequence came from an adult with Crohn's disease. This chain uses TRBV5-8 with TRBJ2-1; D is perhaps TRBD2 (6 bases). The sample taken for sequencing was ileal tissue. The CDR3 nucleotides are TGTGCCAGCAGAACTCGCCGGGACTCTAAGGGGAATGAGCAGTTCTTC. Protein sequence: CASRTRRDSKGNEQFF.